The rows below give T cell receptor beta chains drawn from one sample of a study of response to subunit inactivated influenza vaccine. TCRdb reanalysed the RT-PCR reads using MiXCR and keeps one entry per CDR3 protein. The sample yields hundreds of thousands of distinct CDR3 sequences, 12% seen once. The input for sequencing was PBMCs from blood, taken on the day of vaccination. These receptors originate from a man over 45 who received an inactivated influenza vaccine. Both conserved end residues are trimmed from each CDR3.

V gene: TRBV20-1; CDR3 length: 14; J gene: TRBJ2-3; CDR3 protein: SARDPGGTSTDTQY
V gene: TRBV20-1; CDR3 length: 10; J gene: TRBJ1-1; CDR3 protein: SVSGVNTEAF
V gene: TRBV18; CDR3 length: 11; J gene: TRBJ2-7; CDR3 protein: ASSPGDLYEQY
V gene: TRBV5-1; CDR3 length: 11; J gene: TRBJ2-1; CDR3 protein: ASSLVGFEEQF
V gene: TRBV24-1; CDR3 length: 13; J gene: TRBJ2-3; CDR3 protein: ATSDRTEVTDTQY
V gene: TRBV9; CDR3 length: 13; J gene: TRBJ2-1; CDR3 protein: ASSVGDPSYNEQF
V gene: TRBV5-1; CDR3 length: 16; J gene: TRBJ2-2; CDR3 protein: ASSYPEWTSGGSGELF
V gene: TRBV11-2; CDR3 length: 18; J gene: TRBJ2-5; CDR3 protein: ASSYTSGGTRVRSQETQY
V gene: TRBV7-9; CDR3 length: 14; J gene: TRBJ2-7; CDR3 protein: ASSLLSRAFSYEQY
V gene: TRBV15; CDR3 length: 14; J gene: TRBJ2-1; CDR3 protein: ATSRVGGMRYNEQF
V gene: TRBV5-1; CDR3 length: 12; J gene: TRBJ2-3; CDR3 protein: ASSLGTLGDTQY
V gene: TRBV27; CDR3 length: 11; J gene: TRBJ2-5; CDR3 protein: ASSAEVGETQY
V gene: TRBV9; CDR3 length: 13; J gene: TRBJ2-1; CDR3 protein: ASRRTGDDYNEQF
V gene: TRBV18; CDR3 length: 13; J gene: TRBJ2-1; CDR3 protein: ASSPPVIAYNEQF
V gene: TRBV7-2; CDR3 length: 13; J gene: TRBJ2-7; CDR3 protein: ASSLALRDKHEQY
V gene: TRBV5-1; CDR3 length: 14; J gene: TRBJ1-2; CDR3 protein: ASSPQSRGLNYGYT
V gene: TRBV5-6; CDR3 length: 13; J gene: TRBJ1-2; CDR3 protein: ASSSQGRSVNGYT
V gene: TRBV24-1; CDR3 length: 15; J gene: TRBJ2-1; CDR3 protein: ATSDFVIAGGYNEQF
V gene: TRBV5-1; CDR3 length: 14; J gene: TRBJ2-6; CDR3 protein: ASSLAGTSGANVLT
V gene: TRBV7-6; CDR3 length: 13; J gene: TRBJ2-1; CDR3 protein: ASSSDGGSYNEQF
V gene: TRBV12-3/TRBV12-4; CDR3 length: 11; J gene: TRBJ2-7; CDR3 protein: ASSFPGLGEQY
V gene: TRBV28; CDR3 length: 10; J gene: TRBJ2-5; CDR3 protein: ASSPLPGTQY
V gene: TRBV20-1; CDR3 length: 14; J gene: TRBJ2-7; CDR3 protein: SARGPGTGLSYEQY
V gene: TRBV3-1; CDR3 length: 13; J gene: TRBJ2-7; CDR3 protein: ASSLGQGARNEQY
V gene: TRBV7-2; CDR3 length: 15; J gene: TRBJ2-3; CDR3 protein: ASSLVGRGGSTDTQY
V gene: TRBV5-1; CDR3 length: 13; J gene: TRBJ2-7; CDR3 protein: ASSLQVDEPYEQY
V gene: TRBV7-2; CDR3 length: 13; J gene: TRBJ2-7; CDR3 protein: ASSLVTGVVDEQY
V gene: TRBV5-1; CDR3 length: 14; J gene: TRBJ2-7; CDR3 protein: ASSLERTGITYEQY
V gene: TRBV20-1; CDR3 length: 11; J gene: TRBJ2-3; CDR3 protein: SAQTSGTDTQY
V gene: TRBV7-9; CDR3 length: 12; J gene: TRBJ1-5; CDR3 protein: ASSQDRVDQPQH
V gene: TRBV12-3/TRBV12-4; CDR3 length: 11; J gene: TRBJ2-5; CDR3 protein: ATRTGGWETQY
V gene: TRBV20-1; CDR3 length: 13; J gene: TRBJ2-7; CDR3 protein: SARRGSGAVYEQY
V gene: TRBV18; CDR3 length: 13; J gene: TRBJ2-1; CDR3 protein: ASSPSGDLVGEQF
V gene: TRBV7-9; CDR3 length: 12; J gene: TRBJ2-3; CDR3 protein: ASTFSGGIDTQY
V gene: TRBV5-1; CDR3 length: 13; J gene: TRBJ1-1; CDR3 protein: ASSLVGTLNTEAF
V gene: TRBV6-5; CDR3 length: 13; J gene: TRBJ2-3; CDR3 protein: ASSYSSVSTDTQY
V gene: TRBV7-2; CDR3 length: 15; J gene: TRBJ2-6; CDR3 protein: ASSLVGRGSGANVLT
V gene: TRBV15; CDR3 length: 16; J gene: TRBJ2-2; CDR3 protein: ATSRRTSGGYYTGELF
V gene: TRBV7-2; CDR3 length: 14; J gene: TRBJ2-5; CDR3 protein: ASSLASAGGPETQY
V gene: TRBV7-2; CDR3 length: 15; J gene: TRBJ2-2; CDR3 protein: ASSSLVLGDVTGELF
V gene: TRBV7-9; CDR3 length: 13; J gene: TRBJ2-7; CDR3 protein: ASSSYLGGSYEQY
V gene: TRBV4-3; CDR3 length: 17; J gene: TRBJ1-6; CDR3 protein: ASSQDVFRGGSYNSPLH
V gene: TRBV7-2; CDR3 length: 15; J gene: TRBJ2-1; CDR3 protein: ASSLAVVAGGTGEQF
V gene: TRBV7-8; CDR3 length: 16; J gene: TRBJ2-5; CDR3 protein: ASSLKELAGEVQETQY
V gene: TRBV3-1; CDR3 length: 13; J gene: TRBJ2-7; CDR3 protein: ASSPLAGGYYEQY
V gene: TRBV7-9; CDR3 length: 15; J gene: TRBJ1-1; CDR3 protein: ASSIGQAPLSNTEAF
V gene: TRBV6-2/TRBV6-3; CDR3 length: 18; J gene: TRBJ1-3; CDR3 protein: ASSYYPRRQIQLSGNTIY
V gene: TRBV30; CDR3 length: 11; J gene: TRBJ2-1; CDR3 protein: AWSVQREGEQF
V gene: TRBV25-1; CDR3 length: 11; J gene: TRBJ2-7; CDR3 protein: ASSRGSLYEQY
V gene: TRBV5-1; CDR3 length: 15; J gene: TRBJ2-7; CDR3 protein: ASSSFRDRASTYEQY
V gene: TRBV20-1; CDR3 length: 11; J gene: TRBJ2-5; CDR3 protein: SASAGTGWTQY
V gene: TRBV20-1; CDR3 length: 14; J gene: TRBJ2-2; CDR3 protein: SANRGLAGYTGELF
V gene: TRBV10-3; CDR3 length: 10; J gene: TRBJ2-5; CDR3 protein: AMGWSQETQY
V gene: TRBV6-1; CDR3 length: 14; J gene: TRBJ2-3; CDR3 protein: ASRPRGVGSGDTQY
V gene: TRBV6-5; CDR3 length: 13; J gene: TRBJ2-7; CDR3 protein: ASSYTEGRSYEQY
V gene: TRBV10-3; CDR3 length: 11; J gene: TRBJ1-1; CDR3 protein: AISELGLTEAF
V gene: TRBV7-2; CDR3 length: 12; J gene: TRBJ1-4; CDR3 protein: ASAYLGDNEKLF
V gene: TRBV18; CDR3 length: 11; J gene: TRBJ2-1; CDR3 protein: ASSPHPRSEQF
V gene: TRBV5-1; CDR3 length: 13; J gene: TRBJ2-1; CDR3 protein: ASSLAAGAYNEQF
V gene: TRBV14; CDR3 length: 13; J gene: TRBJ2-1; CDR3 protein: SSSRAGGISNEQF